This T cell receptor beta chain was sequenced for a study of blood T cell repertoires in COVID-19. Study context: Spain, Italy and the United States supplied samples that represented acute and convalescent COVID-19. Sources were T cells, B-cell-depleted T cells, or PBMCs; the material itself was cDNA or gDNA.

In the original processing: Counts of nucleated cells, estimated from reference gene primer amplification, were obtained. TCRdb's table, derived via immunoSEQ multiplex PCR, lists solely in-frame clones and lacks some. V and J calls plus clone size are reproduced from that table; the DNA served to infer D and trimming. Among some 400,000 clones, more than 65% were seen once, and the ten largest hold 1.1%. This clone turned up a few times. Deletions cut 4 bases from V and 7 bases from J, with 11 bases between. The CDR3 consists of 13 residues. CDR1 SNHLY and CDR2 FYNNEI come from the germline V gene. The sample was peripheral blood. The receptor's source is a human donor with acute or convalescent COVID-19. The donor label of this sample is uncertain. The chain employs TRBV2 and TRBJ1-5; D is unresolved. CDR3 bases: TGTGCCAGCAGTGGCAACTGGAGGCAGCCCCAGCATTTT. Translation: CASSGNWRQPQHF.